Following are 21 T cell receptor beta chains from one sample sequenced in a study of blood T cell repertoires in COVID-19. Sequencing used immunoSEQ multiplex PCR; TCRdb keeps in-frame clones, though not all of them. The repertoire includes 150,000 or so clones, around 89% of them detected once, and less than 4.5% sits in the top ten. Material: peripheral blood. These receptors originate from a man aged 60 to 69 with COVID-19, enrolled during active disease.

The chain combines TRBV28 with TRBJ2-2; possible D gene TRBD1, 6 bases. V was shortened by 7 bases and J by 0 bases, with 15 bases between the two germline ends. The CDR3 has 16 residues. Germline assignment: CDR1 MDHEN and CDR2 SYDVKM. CDR3 sequence: CASTRRGQTNTGELFF. In nucleotides, the CDR3 is TGTGCCAGCACCCGGCGAGGACAGACGAACACCGGGGAGCTGTTTTTT.

In the case of this clone: The junction and the germline gene differ at one end; a read error may be behind it. The V gene is TRBV2, the J gene TRBJ1-5; 7 bases line up with TRBD1. This CDR3 is built from 17 residues. CDR1 and CDR2 from the germline V gene are SNHLY and FYNNEI. The CDR3 region is CASSEGTVLYSNQPQHF. Here the CDR3 DNA reads TGTGCCAGCAGCGAAGGGACAGTCCTCTATAGCAATCAGCCCCAGCATTTT.

The V call is TRBV30, the J call TRBJ2-5; TRBD1 might be the D (5 bases). Germline CDR1 reads GTSNPN; CDR2 reads SVGIG (reference sequence). The CDR3 length is 12 residues. The V gene lost 8 bases and the J gene lost 5 bases, with 15 bases spanning the gap. CDR3 protein: CAARQGRETQYF. The CDR3 DNA sequence: TGTGCCGCCCGGCAGGGCAGGGAGACCCAGTACTTC.

This CDR3 reads CASSPAGGVSGNTIYF. DNA for the CDR3: TGTGCCAGCAGCCCCGCGGGAGGAGTCTCTGGAAACACCATATATTTT. V usage is TRBV7-2 and J usage is TRBJ1-3; D not resolved. In germline, CDR1 is SGHTA, CDR2 FQGNSA. This CDR3 has 16 residues. V was pared by 5 bases and J by 0 bases, with 14 bases between.

The chain recombines TRBV7-6 with TRBJ1-4, with D perhaps matching TRBD1 (5 bases). Germline CDR1 reads SGHVS; CDR2 reads FNYEAQ. V gave up 5 bases and J gave up 7 bases, with 11 bases separating them. The length of the CDR3 is 13 residues. CDR3 sequence reads: CASSTQGSEKLFF. The CDR3 nucleotides are TGTGCCAGCAGCACCCAGGGAAGTGAAAAACTGTTTTTT.

This clone was seen once. This rearrangement joins TRBV27 to TRBJ1-5; TRBD1 agrees at 7 bases. V lost 7 bases to trimming and J lost 7 bases; unmatched junction nucleotides: 7. The CDR3 has 13 amino acids. Germline V gene lookup returns CDR1 MNHEY and CDR2 SMNVEV (reference sequence). CDR3 sequence (DNA): TGTGCCAGCACTACAAGACAGGGCCAGCCCCAGCATTTT. It yields the protein CASTTRQGQPQHF.

V is TRBV6-4 and J is TRBJ1-4; D remains ambiguous. CDR1 MRHNA and CDR2 SNTAGT come from the germline V gene. The CDR3 runs 13 residues. Trimming stripped 5 bases from V and 7 bases from J, with 11 bases between. CDR3 in amino acids: CASSYTRVEKLFF. In DNA, the CDR3 is TGTGCCAGCAGTTATACGAGGGTTGAAAAACTGTTTTTT.

This sequence joins TRBV10-1 and TRBJ2-5, with D perhaps TRBD1 (6 bases). Deletions cut 0 bases from V and 5 bases from J, with 13 bases between. The germline gives CDR1 WNHNN, CDR2 SYGVQD (reference sequence). The CDR3 spans 15 residues. The CDR3 sequence is CASSESQGRGETQYF. The CDR3 nucleotides read TGCGCCAGCAGTGAGTCGCAGGGGCGCGGGGAGACCCAGTACTTC.

This rearrangement joins TRBV18 to TRBJ1-6, with a possible D match to TRBD1 (6 bases). Looked up from germline, CDR1 is KGHSH and CDR2 is LQKENI. Trimming stripped 3 bases from V and 13 bases from J, with 16 bases between. The CDR3 consists of 14 residues. The CDR3 region is CASSPDSPGSPLHF. The CDR3 nucleotides read TGTGCCAGCTCACCGGACAGCCCGGGGTCTCCCCTCCACTTT.

The chain recombines TRBV9 with TRBJ1-6; no clear D. The CDR3 has 16 residues. Trimming took 4 bases from V and 0 from J, leaving 11 bases between them. Germline V lookup: CDR1 SGDLS, CDR2 YYNGEE. Written as DNA, the CDR3 is TGTGCCAGCAGCCAACGGGGAGACTCCTATAATTCACCCCTCCACTTT. Translation gives CASSQRGDSYNSPLHF.

The CDR3 nucleotides read TGTGCCAGCAGCTTAAACCGCGCGGCGGGCTACACCTTC. Protein: CASSLNRAAGYTF. The gene calls are TRBV7-2 and TRBJ1-2; D gene unclear. Trimming left V 2 bases short and J 8 bases short, with 12 bases between. The CDR3 runs 13 residues. The germline CDR1 and CDR2 sequences are SGHTA and FQGNSA.

The chain employs TRBV5-4 and TRBJ1-1; D remains ambiguous. The CDR3 extends over 14 amino acids. Germline V CDR1 and CDR2: SGHNT, YYREEE (reference sequence). V was cut by 4 bases and J by 1 base, with 11 bases left in between. The CDR3 sequence is CASSPGGGNTEAFF. Written as DNA, the CDR3 is TGTGCCAGCAGCCCTGGTGGAGGGAACACTGAAGCTTTCTTT.

The CDR3 spells CASSTVGGTYGYTF. The CDR3 DNA is TGTGCCAGCAGCACTGTCGGGGGGACCTATGGCTACACCTTC. The V and J genes are TRBV7-9 and TRBJ1-2; tentatively, D is TRBD1 (5 bases). The CDR3 has 14 residues. Germline CDR1 and CDR2: SEHNR and FQNEAQ (reference sequence). The V gene lost 5 bases and the J gene lost 4 bases, with 14 bases spanning the gap.

The genes are TRBV18 and TRBJ1-3; D gene ambiguous. Germline V gene data show CDR1 as KGHSH and CDR2 as LQKENI. V was pared by 3 bases and J by 1 base, with 16 bases between. This CDR3 is 17 amino acids long. The CDR3 DNA follows: TGTGCCAGCTCACCTCTGCCTGAGGGAACGTCTGGAAACACCATATATTTT. Its translation: CASSPLPEGTSGNTIYF.

This chain connects TRBV7-8 to TRBJ1-2, with 9 bases identical to TRBD1. Trimming took 7 bases from V and 8 from J; bases not matched to a gene: 11. Germline V gives CDR1 SGHVS, CDR2 FQNEAQ. CDR3 length equals 14 residues. CDR3 region: CASNYGTGTSGYTF. Written as DNA, the CDR3 is TGTGCCAGCAATTATGGGACAGGGACGTCCGGCTACACCTTC.

The J gene is TRBJ2-1, the V gene TRBV4-3; 8 bases match TRBD2. The ends lost 1 base at V and 7 bases at J; junction bases unmatched: 6. The CDR3 sequence is 15 residues long. The germline gives CDR1 LGHNA, CDR2 YSLEER. The CDR3, as DNA: TGCGCCAGCAGCCAAGCCCCTGGCGGGGGGAATGAGCAGTTCTTC. This codes for CASSQAPGGGNEQFF.

The chain's CDR3 is CASSIDRGPGNTIYF. The CDR3 bases are TGTGCCAGCAGCATAGACAGGGGGCCTGGAAACACCATATATTTT. The chain uses TRBV5-4 and TRBJ1-3, with 10 bases fitting TRBD1. Germline V gene sequence: CDR1 SGHNT, CDR2 YYREEE (reference sequence). V lost 4 bases to trimming and J lost 2 bases; unmatched junction nucleotides: 3. CDR3 length: 15 residues.

This clone showed up just a few times. The chain recombines TRBV11-2 with TRBJ1-2; D gene unclear. Trimming took 5 bases from V and 5 from J, leaving 12 bases between them. Germline CDR1 is SGHAT and CDR2 is FQNNGV. This CDR3 comprises 13 residues. For the CDR3, the DNA is TGTGCCAGCAGCGATTCCGGGAATTATGGCTACACCTTC. It specifies CASSDSGNYGYTF.

The sample holds one count of this clone. The chain employs TRBV4-3 and TRBJ1-6; TRBD1 agrees at 7 bases. With 1 base clipped from V and 0 bases from J, the junction kept 9 bases outside the gene matches. The CDR3 has 19 amino acids. Germline V gives CDR1 LGHNA, CDR2 YSLEER. The CDR3 coding sequence is TGCGCCAGCAGCCAAGGAAAACTGGGACAGAGCTCCTATAATTCACCCCTCCACTTT. Translation gives CASSQGKLGQSSYNSPLHF.

CDR3 sequence reads: CASSPRSLRQVVSGANVLTF. The CDR3 DNA follows: TGTGCCAGCTCACCGCGAAGTTTGCGACAGGTTGTCTCTGGGGCCAACGTCCTGACTTTC. The chain employs TRBV18 and TRBJ2-6, with D possibly being TRBD1 (6 bases). The CDR3 loop spans 20 amino acids. Germline assignment: CDR1 KGHSH and CDR2 LQKENI. Deletions cut 3 bases from V and 0 bases from J, with 21 bases between.

The chain links TRBV5-1 to TRBJ2-1, with 8 bases identical to TRBD2. The CDR3 covers 16 residues. Germline CDR1 and CDR2: SGHRS and YFSETQ. Trimming removed 3 bases from V and 4 bases from J; junction bases left unmatched: 9. The CDR3 DNA reads TGCGCCAGCAGCTCGGGGGGGCTTCCCGGGTACAATGAGCAGTTCTTC. Amino acid sequence: CASSSGGLPGYNEQFF.